This T cell receptor beta chain comes out of a study of blood T cell repertoires in COVID-19. Study overall: The study drew acute and convalescent COVID-19 samples from the United States, Italy and Spain. T cells, B-cell-depleted T cells, or PBMCs supplied cDNA or gDNA.

Germline CDR1 is KGHSH and CDR2 is LQKENI. The J segment lost 13 bases and the V segment lost 2 bases, leaving 7 bases of the junction unmatched. This CDR3 region has 14 residues. Authors' processing steps: Amplified reference gene primers provided the basis for estimating nucleated cell counts. Clones were read by immunoSEQ multiplex PCR, and TCRdb kept only the in-frame ones, dropping some. From that table come the V and J calls and clone size; the DNA was used to work out D and trimming. The table records about 88,000 clones, around 87% of them present only once. The sequenced material came from peripheral blood. This TCR derives from a male donor with acute or convalescent COVID-19. The chain joins TRBV18 to TRBJ1-4; 10 bases fit TRBD1. The CDR3 nucleotides are TGTGCCAGCTCACCAATGGACAGGGGGGATATACTGTTTTTT. It specifies CASSPMDRGDILFF.